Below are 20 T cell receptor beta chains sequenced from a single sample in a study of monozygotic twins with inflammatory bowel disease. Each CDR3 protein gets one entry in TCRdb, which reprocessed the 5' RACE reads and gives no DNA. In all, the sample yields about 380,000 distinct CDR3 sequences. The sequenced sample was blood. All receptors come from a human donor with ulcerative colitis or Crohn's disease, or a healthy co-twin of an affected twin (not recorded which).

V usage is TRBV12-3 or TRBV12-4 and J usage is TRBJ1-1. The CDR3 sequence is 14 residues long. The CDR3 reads CASSLEGTYTEAFF.

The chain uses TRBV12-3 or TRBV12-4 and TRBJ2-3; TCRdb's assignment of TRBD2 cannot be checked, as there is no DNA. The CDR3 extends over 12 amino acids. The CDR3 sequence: CAARLPTDTQYF.

CDR3: CASSLTGTGRHEQYF. This chain uses TRBV28 with TRBJ2-7; TCRdb calls TRBD1, which cannot be checked without DNA. The CDR3 is 15 amino acids. CDR1 MDHEN and CDR2 SYDVKM come from the germline V gene.

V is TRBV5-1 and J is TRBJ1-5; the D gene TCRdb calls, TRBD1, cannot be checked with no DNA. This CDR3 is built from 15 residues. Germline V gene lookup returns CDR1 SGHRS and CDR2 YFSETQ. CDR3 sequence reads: CASSTGQEPNQPQHF.

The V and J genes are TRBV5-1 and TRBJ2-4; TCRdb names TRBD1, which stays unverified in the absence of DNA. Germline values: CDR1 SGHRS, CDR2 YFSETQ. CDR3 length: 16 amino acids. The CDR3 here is CASSLAGGSAKNIQYF.

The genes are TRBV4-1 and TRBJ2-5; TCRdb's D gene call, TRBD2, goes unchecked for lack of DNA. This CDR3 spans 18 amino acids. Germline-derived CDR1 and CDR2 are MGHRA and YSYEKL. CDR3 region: CASSQDITGTAKEETQYF.

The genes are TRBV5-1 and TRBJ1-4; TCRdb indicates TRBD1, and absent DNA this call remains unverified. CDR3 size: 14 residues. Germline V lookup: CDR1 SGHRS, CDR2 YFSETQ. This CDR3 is CASSFLPQGLELFF.

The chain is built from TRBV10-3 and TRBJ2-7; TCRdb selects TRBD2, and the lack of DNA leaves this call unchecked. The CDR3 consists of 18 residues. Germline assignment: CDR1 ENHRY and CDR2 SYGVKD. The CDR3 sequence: CAISQTGTSGGSFDEQYF.

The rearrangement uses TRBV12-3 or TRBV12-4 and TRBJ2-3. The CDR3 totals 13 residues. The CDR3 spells CASKNHDTDTQYF.

The CDR3 loop reads CSASETSGGAEPRFF. This rearrangement joins TRBV20-1 to TRBJ2-1; TCRdb names TRBD2, which stays unverified in the absence of DNA. From germline, CDR1 is DFQATT and CDR2 SNEGSKA (reference sequence). This CDR3 is built from 15 residues.

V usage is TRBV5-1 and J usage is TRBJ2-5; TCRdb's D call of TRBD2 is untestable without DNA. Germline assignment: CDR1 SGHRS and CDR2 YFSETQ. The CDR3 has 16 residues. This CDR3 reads CASSQGLAGGQETQYF. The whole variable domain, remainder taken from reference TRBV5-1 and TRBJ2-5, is KAGVTQTPRYLIKTRGQQVTLSCSPISGHRSVSWYQQTPGQGLQFLFEYFSETQRNKGNFPGRFSGRQFSNSRSEMNVSTLELGDSALYLCASSQGLAGGQETQYFGPGTRLLVL.

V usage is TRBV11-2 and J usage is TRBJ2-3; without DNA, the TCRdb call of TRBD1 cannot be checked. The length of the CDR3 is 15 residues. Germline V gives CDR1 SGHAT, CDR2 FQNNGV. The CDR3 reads CASSSTGTGTDTQYF. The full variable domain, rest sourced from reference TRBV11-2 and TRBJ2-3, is EAGVAQSPRYKIIEKRQSVAFWCNPISGHATLYWYQQILGQGPKLLIQFQNNGVVDDSQLPKDRFSAERLKGVDSTLKIQPAKLEDSAVYLCASSSTGTGTDTQYFGPGTRLTVL.

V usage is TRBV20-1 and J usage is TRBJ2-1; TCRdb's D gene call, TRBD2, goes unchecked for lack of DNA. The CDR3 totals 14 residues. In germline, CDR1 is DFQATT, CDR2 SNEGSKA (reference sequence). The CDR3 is CSAITSGGPNEQFF.

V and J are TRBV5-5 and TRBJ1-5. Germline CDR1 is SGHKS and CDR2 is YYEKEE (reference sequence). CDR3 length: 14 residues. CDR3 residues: CASSLDQGNQPQHF.

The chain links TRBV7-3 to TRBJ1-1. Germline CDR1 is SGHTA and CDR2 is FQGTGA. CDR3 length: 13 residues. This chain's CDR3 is CASSFGGPTEAFF.

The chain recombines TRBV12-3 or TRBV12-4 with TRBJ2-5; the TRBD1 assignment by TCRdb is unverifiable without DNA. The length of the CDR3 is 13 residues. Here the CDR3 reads CASSLSGLGTQYF.

The CDR3 loop is CATPDKNYGYTF. The chain has TRBV7-9 and TRBJ1-2. CDR3 length equals 12 residues. Germline V gives CDR1 SEHNR, CDR2 FQNEAQ (reference sequence).

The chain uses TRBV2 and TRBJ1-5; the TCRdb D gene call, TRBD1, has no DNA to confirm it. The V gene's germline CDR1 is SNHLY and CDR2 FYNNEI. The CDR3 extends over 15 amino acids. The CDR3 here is CASRADTYSNQPQHF.

CDR3 loop: CSAWGRTNTGELFF. The chain combines TRBV29-1 with TRBJ2-2; TCRdb gives TRBD2 as the D gene, but with no DNA this cannot be confirmed. The germline V gene has CDR1 SQVTM and CDR2 ANQGSEA. CDR3 length: 14 residues.

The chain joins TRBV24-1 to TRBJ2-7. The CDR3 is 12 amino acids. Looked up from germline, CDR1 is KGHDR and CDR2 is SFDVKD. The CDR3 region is CATRDDSYEQYF.